A single sample gave rise to the 26 T cell receptor beta chains below, sequenced in a study of spatial heterogeneity in lung cancer. General study points: The number of expanded tumor alpha and beta chains correlated with mutation number.

The time point was: sample taken at primary tumor resection. A single record per CDR3 protein comes from TCRdb applying MiXCR to the 5' RACE reads. Of 9,500 to 12,000 distinct CDR3 sequences listed, 7.5% to 9% are singletons. These receptors' antigens are unknown. The sample in question was lung tumor tissue, obtained at surgery. Source of these receptors: a female donor with early-stage non-small cell lung cancer.

This rearrangement joins TRBV12-3 or TRBV12-4 to TRBJ1-5; D is ambiguous. Trimming cost V 5 bases and J 6 bases, with 11 bases left between them. The CDR3 contains 13 residues. CDR3 bases: TGTGCCAGCAGTGTACAGAGTGCTCAGCCCCAGCATTTT. It translates to CASSVQSAQPQHF.

In its sample, this clonotype was seen many times. At one boundary the junction diverges from the germline segment, which might be a read error. The chain combines TRBV12-3 or TRBV12-4 with TRBJ2-7, with TRBD2 matching 11 bases. The CDR3 runs 15 residues. The CDR3 sequence: CASSLTPSGGTERYF. The CDR3 nucleotides are TGTGCCAGCAGTTTAACGCCTAGCGGGGGGACCGAGCGGTACTTC.

This rearrangement joins TRBV6-1 to TRBJ2-1; D gene uncertain. This CDR3 spans 15 amino acids. The V end was cut by 4 bases, the J end by 5 bases, with 15 bases between. CDR1 is MNHNS, CDR2 SASEGT, per germline. The CDR3 sequence: CASSGWTGTDNEQFF. CDR3 DNA sequence: TGTGCCAGCAGTGGCTGGACGGGTACTGACAATGAGCAGTTCTTC.

This clonotype was seen a single time. This may arise from a read error, as a much more abundant clone is one base away. V usage is TRBV18 and J usage is TRBJ2-3; TRBD1 might be the D (5 bases). The germline V and J ends were trimmed by 6 bases and 3 bases, with 7 bases remaining between them. This CDR3 spans 12 amino acids. Germline CDR1 reads KGHSH; CDR2 reads LQKENI. Here the CDR3 DNA reads TGTGCCAGCTCCCCAGGGACAGATACGCAGTATTTT. Translating gives CASSPGTDTQYF.

J is TRBJ2-1 and V is TRBV4-2, with unresolved D. V was shortened by 2 bases and J by 4 bases, with 9 bases between the two germline ends. The CDR3 consists of 14 residues. Germline V gives CDR1 LGHNA, CDR2 YNFKEQ. CDR3 region: CASSQTDPYNEQFF. CDR3 in DNA: TGTGCCAGCAGCCAAACAGACCCTTACAATGAGCAGTTCTTC.

This clonotype occurred many times. Written as DNA, the CDR3 is TGCAGTGCTAGACGTCCCGGGACTAGCGGGGGGGCCGGGCAGTACTTC. This encodes CSARRPGTSGGAGQYF. The J gene is TRBJ2-7, the V gene TRBV20-1; TRBD2 matches 16 bases. Germline trimming cut 2 bases from V and 9 bases from J; bases unmatched to any gene: 10. This CDR3 is built from 16 residues. The germline V gene has CDR1 DFQATT and CDR2 SNEGSKA (reference sequence).

In its sample, this clonotype was seen many times. This chain uses TRBV7-8 with TRBJ1-2; D unresolved. Deletions cut 5 bases from V and 0 bases from J, with 13 bases between. In germline, CDR1 is SGHVS, CDR2 FQNEAQ. This CDR3 contains 15 residues. CDR3 bases: TGTGCCAGCAGCCTGGATGTTACAGCTAACTATGGCTACACCTTC. This sequence encodes CASSLDVTANYGYTF.

This clonotype showed up many times. The chain combines TRBV11-2 with TRBJ2-5; D is unresolved. V lost 5 bases, J lost 5 bases, and 15 bases lay in between. The V gene's germline CDR1 is SGHAT and CDR2 FQNNGV. The CDR3 spans 14 residues. The CDR3 loop reads CASSLLLGPETQYF. CDR3 coding DNA: TGTGCCAGCAGCCTCCTTTTAGGGCCGGAGACCCAGTACTTC.

This clonotype has at least ten counts. This chain connects TRBV4-3 to TRBJ2-1; TRBD1 matches 7 bases. The CDR3 runs to 15 residues. Germline assignment: CDR1 LGHNA and CDR2 YSLEER. V trimming: 5 bases; J trimming: 10 bases; junction bases outside the gene matches: 14. The CDR3 DNA sequence: TGCGCCAGCAGCTTCGTCACCTCGACAGGGTCGGAGCAGTTCTTC. It codes for CASSFVTSTGSEQFF.

The genes are TRBV13 and TRBJ1-6; D is unclear. Trimming removed 0 bases at V and 6 bases at J, with 3 bases between. The CDR3 has 13 residues. CDR1 is PRHDT and CDR2 is FYEKMQ in the germline V gene (reference sequence). CDR3 region: CASSLGFNSPLHF. The CDR3 nucleotides read TGTGCCAGCAGCTTAGGCTTTAATTCACCCCTCCACTTT.

This clonotype has at least ten counts. The chain is built from TRBV28 and TRBJ2-7, with a tentative D call TRBD1 (5 bases). In germline, CDR1 is MDHEN, CDR2 SYDVKM. Trimming stripped 5 bases from V and 1 base from J, with 9 bases between. This CDR3 spans 13 amino acids. The CDR3 is CASSIDSSYEQYF. The CDR3 coding sequence is TGTGCCAGCAGTATCGACAGTTCCTACGAGCAGTACTTC.

Comment on this clonotype: This may come from a read error, since a much larger clone is one base off. CDR3 residues: CVSSSGTGEREQYF. CDR3 nucleotide sequence: TGTGTCAGCAGCTCCGGGACAGGGGAAAGGGAGCAGTACTTC. J is TRBJ2-7 and V is TRBV2; TRBD1 agrees at 10 bases. Germline CDR1 and CDR2: SNHLY and FYNNEI. CDR3 length equals 14 residues.

By its share, this clonotype is medium-sized. CDR3 sequence (DNA): TGTGCCAGCAGCGCGACAGGCCGAAGGGAGACCCAGTACTTC. Amino acid sequence: CASSATGRRETQYF. The V and J genes are TRBV3-1 and TRBJ2-5; possibly TRBD1 for D (6 bases). Trimming shortened V by 5 bases and J by 5 bases, and 15 bases separated the two germline ends. The CDR3 has 14 residues. The germline gives CDR1 LGHDT, CDR2 YNNKEL (reference sequence).

This clonotype was counted many times. This chain links TRBV6-2 or TRBV6-3 with TRBJ1-2; tentatively, D is TRBD1 (5 bases). This CDR3 region has 17 residues. V lost 0 bases, J lost 6 bases, and 20 bases lay in between. Per the germline V gene, CDR1 is MNHEY and CDR2 is SVGEGT. CDR3 coding DNA: TGTGCCAGCAGTTACTCGACCGGGGCCGCAGGTCAAGATGGCTACACCTTC. This encodes CASSYSTGAAGQDGYTF.

This clonotype is deemed medium-sized. The rearrangement joins TRBV29-1 to TRBJ2-3, with a possible D match to TRBD2 (7 bases). CDR3 length equals 12 residues. CDR1 SQVTM and CDR2 ANQGSEA come from the germline V gene. Between the trimmed V and J ends, which lost 8 bases and 4 bases, there was a span of 13 bases. The CDR3 DNA is TGCAGCATGGGGGGGGGCTCAGATACGCAGTATTTT. This translates into CSMGGGSDTQYF.

The chain uses TRBV7-2 and TRBJ2-1; TRBD2 aligns across 7 bases. The CDR3 loop spans 16 amino acids. In germline, CDR1 is SGHTA, CDR2 FQGNSA. The V and J ends lost 0 bases and 3 bases, in that order; junction bases with no gene match: 5. CDR3 amino acids: CASSLASAGDYNEQFF. CDR3 in DNA: TGTGCCAGCAGCTTAGCGTCGGCGGGGGACTACAATGAGCAGTTCTTC.

The V and J genes are TRBV12-3 or TRBV12-4 and TRBJ1-5; possibly TRBD1 for D (5 bases). The CDR3 totals 12 residues. V was pared by 4 bases and J by 6 bases, with 7 bases between. Here the CDR3 reads CASSYQGQPQHF. In DNA form, the CDR3 reads TGTGCCAGCAGTTACCAGGGTCAGCCCCAGCATTTT.

At least ten counts were recorded for this clonotype. V is TRBV6-4 and J is TRBJ2-3, with 7 bases lining up with TRBD2. This CDR3 contains 15 residues. Germline loops: CDR1 MRHNA, CDR2 SNTAGT. Losses at the gene ends were 0 bases for V and 0 bases for J; bases not matched to a gene: 0. The CDR3 here is CASSDSTSSTDTQYF. The CDR3 nucleotides read TGTGCCAGCAGTGACTCGACTAGCAGCACAGATACGCAGTATTTT.

The chain employs TRBV20-1 and TRBJ2-7; 9 nucleotides align to TRBD1. Germline V CDR1 and CDR2: DFQATT, SNEGSKA (reference sequence). The CDR3 contains 13 residues. The J segment lost 0 bases and the V segment lost 3 bases, leaving 0 bases of the junction unmatched. The CDR3 sequence is CSARTGGSYEQYF. In DNA, the CDR3 is TGCAGTGCTAGGACAGGGGGCTCCTACGAGCAGTACTTC.

This clonotype is termed medium-sized. The chain is built from TRBV20-1 and TRBJ2-7; D call uncertain. This CDR3 region has 14 residues. The germline V and J ends were trimmed by 0 bases and 4 bases, with 13 bases remaining between them. Germline loops: CDR1 DFQATT, CDR2 SNEGSKA (reference sequence). The CDR3 sequence is CSARDIGMGYEQYF. The CDR3 DNA reads TGCAGTGCTAGAGATATTGGGATGGGGTACGAGCAGTACTTC.

This clonotype showed up many times. The chain links TRBV7-9 to TRBJ1-1, with a possible D match to TRBD1 (5 bases). The V and J ends lost 5 bases and 0 bases respectively, with 10 bases between them. The germline CDR1 and CDR2 sequences are SEHNR and FQNEAQ (reference sequence). This CDR3 has 14 amino acids. The CDR3 DNA reads TGTGCCAGCAGCCCGACAGAACTGAACACTGAAGCTTTCTTT. As protein: CASSPTELNTEAFF.

In its sample, this clonotype ranks as medium-sized. The CDR3 here is CASRQPGQILPYGYTF. The CDR3 DNA is TGTGCCAGCAGGCAACCGGGACAGATTTTGCCCTATGGCTACACCTTC. The gene calls are TRBV12-3 or TRBV12-4 and TRBJ1-2; 7 bases fit TRBD1. The junction had 14 bases not matched to a gene; V was cut back by 6 bases and J by 4 bases. The CDR3 has 16 amino acids.

This clonotype was seen repeatedly, ten times or more. J is TRBJ1-1 and V is TRBV5-1; TRBD1 is a possible D gene (5 bases). Germline V lookup: CDR1 SGHRS, CDR2 YFSETQ. Trimming took off 0 bases at V and 5 bases at J, with 11 bases between the two ends. This CDR3 region has 14 residues. CDR3 sequence (DNA): TGCGCCAGCAGCTTGGTCTCAGGGAATACTGAAGCTTTCTTT. The encoded protein is CASSLVSGNTEAFF. Filled out from reference TRBV5-1 and TRBJ1-1, the complete variable domain reads KAGVTQTPRYLIKTRGQQVTLSCSPISGHRSVSWYQQTPGQGLQFLFEYFSETQRNKGNFPGRFSGRQFSNSRSEMNVSTLELGDSALYLCASSLVSGNTEAFFGQGTRLTVV.

The chain links TRBV20-1 to TRBJ2-3; D may match TRBD1 or TRBD2 (5 bases each). This CDR3 comprises 15 residues. V dropped 0 bases and J dropped 0 bases, with 10 bases sitting between them. CDR1 is DFQATT, CDR2 SNEGSKA, per germline (reference sequence). This CDR3 reads CSARDPGPSTDTQYF. In DNA form, the CDR3 reads TGCAGTGCTAGAGATCCGGGGCCTAGCACAGATACGCAGTATTTT.

Many counts were recorded for this clonotype. V usage is TRBV11-3 and J usage is TRBJ2-5; 8 bases align to TRBD2. V was clipped by 0 bases and J by 1 base; unmatched bases: 1. This CDR3 is built from 15 residues. The germline V gene encodes CDR1 SGHNT and CDR2 YENEEA. CDR3 nucleotides: TGTGCCAGCAGCTTAGATGGGACTAGCCAAGAGACCCAGTACTTC. It is translated as CASSLDGTSQETQYF.

Ten or more counts support this clonotype. The CDR3, as DNA: TGCGCCAGAAATTCCGGGACAGGCACAGATACGCAGTATTTT. It translates to CARNSGTGTDTQYF. The chain combines TRBV5-1 with TRBJ2-3, with TRBD1 matching over 7 bases. Germline values: CDR1 SGHRS, CDR2 YFSETQ. The CDR3 runs to 14 residues. J lost 1 base, V lost 8 bases, and 7 bases had no gene match.